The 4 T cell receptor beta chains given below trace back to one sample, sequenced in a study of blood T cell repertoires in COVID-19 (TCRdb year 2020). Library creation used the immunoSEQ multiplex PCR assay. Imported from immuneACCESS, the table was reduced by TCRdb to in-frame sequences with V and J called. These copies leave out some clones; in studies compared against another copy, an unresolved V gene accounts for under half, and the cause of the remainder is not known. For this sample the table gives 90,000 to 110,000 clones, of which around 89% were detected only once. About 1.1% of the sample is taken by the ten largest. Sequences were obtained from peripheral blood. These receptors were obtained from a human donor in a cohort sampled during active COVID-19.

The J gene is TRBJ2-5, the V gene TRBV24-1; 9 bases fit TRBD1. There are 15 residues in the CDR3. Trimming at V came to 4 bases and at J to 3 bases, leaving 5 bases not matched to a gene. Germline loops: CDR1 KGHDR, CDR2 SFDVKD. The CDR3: CATSETGGSKETQYF. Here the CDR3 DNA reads TGTGCCACCAGTGAAACAGGGGGCTCCAAAGAGACCCAGTACTTC.

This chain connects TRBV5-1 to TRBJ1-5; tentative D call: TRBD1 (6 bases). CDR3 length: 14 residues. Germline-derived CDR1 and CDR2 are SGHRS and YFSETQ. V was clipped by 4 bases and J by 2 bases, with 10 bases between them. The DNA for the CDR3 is TGCGCCAGCAGCGAAGGGGGAGGCAATCAGCCCCAGCATTTT. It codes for CASSEGGGNQPQHF.

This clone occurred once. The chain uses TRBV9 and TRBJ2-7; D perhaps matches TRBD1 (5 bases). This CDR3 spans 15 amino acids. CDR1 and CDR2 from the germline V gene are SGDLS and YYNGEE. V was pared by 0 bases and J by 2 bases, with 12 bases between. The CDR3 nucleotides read TGTGCCAGCAGCGTAGAGGGCGACAGTACCTACGAGCAGTACTTC. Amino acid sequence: CASSVEGDSTYEQYF.

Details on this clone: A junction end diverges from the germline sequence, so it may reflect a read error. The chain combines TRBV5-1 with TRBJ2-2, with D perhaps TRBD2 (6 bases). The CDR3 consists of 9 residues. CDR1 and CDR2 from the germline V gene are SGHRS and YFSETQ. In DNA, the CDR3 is TGCGCCGCCGGCGGGGTTGGGGTTTTT. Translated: CAAGGVGVF.